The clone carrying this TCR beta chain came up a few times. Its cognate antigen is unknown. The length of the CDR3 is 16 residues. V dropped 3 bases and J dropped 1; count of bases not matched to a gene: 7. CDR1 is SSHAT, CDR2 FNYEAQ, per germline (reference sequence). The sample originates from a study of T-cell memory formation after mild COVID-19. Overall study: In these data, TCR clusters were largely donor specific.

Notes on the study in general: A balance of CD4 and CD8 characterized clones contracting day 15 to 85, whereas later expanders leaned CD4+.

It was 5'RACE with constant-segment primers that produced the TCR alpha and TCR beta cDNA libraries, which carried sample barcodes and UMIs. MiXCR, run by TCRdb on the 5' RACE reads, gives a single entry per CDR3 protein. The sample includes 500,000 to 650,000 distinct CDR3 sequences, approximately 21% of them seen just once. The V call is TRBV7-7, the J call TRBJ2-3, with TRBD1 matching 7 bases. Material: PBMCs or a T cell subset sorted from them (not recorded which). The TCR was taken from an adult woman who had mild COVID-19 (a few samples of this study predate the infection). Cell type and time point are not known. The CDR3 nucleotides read TGTGCCAGCAGCTTGGACAGGTTTGAGGGCACAGATACGCAGTATTTT. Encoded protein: CASSLDRFEGTDTQYF.